This record concerns one T cell receptor beta chain sequence. Which antigen it targets is not known. Base qualities were left out, and no much larger clone turns up one base away. Patients with autoimmune disease history or receiving systemic immunosuppression were excluded from the trial. Peripheral blood for TCR sequencing was collected from all dose cohorts at baseline, on cycle 4 day 1, and on cycle 7 day 1. Samples came from an open-label, multicenter, first-in-human phase I dose-escalation trial of ivuxolimab. Adults with locally advanced or metastatic head and neck squamous cell, hepatocellular, melanoma or renal cell carcinoma were enrolled in the trial. CD4+ and CD8+ T cells were sorted separately from peripheral blood before TCR sequencing. The CDR3 starts with the cysteine, ends with the phenylalanine, and has 15 residues. Just the 45-base CDR3 DNA is kept, in frame starting at base 1. Based on the germline V gene, the CDR1 and CDR2 sequences are SGDLS and YYNGEE. Here V drops 2 bases and J drops 9 bases, and the junction holds 8 bases not matched to any gene.

The record originates from a study of OX40 agonist ivuxolimab in advanced cancers. In terms of the full investigation: The costimulatory receptor OX40 (CD134) was targeted by ivuxolimab, a fully human IgG2 agonistic monoclonal antibody. Intravenous ivuxolimab was administered to patients every 2 weeks at six dose levels: 0.01, 0.1, 0.3, 1.5, 3 and 10 mg/kg. Among the roughly 50 dose-escalation patients, roughly 20 had hepatocellular carcinoma, roughly 15 melanoma, 9 renal cell carcinoma and 9 head and neck cancer. A male proportion of around 81% and a mean age of roughly 58 years, ranging from 23 to 79, were recorded for the dose-escalation cohort. Patients were allowed to have had prior anti-PD-1, anti-PD-L1 or anti-CTLA-4 therapy, and roughly 40% of the dose-escalation patients had been treated with checkpoint inhibitors. Three dose-escalation patients achieved partial responses, one with hepatocellular carcinoma and two with cutaneous melanoma. Peripheral TCRbeta sequencing aimed to test whether ivuxolimab altered TCR sequence diversity and caused clonal T-cell expansion. The paper reports the monotherapy dose-escalation portion (N of about 52 patients) of the phase I ivuxolimab trial.

Overall study outcomes, separate from this receptor: Low levels of normalized T-cell clonal expansion were also seen in some patients who did not respond. At doses from 0.1 to 3.0 mg/kg, clonal expansion was seen in both CD4+ and CD8+ blood T cells between baseline and week 6. In the 0.1-3.0 mg/kg groups, partial responders were among the patients with the lowest normalized peripheral clonal expansion, particularly in CD8+ T cells. On average, CD8+ T cells showed more expanded clones than CD4+ T cells after ivuxolimab. Antigen specificity was not determined for the clonally expanded peripheral T cells.

Genomic DNA was extracted from sorted cells for sequencing of the TCRbeta CDR3 region. TCRbeta CDR3 regions were sequenced using the immunoSEQ Assay. The table comes from immuneACCESS by way of TCRdb, which keeps in-frame sequences with V and J called. Part of the clones is missing from these tables; in studies checked, under half for an unresolved V gene and the rest for unknown reasons. This sample lists tens of thousands of clones; around 84% were detected once. The biggest ten clones account for around 2% of the sample. The source was CD4+ or CD8+ T cells sorted from blood, collected in a trial of the OX40 agonist ivuxolimab. The chain is assembled from TRBV9 and TRBJ2-1, and 10 bases in between align with TRBD2. This clonotype was obtained from an adult with an advanced solid tumor such as melanoma, head and neck, liver or kidney cancer. CDR3 sequence: CASSVPPSGSSEQFF. The DNA sequence is given as TGTGCCAGCAGCGTCCCCCCTAGCGGGAGCAGTGAGCAGTTCTTC.